The clone carrying this T cell receptor (beta chain) was observed at least ten times. What it binds is unknown. This CDR3 is built from 15 residues. V was clipped by 2 bases and J by 3 bases; unmatched bases: 3. Germline CDR1 and CDR2: MNHEY and SMNVEV (reference sequence). Time point given: pretreatment peripheral blood. The protocol was immunoSEQ multiplex PCR, while the TCRdb copy is restricted to in-frame clones and leaves out a portion. Of roughly 50,000 clones in the sample, about 68% were seen once. The entry originates in a study of PD-L1 blockade in urothelial cancer. The overall study: Patients commenced atezolizumab at some point between 2014 and 2015, and it was given at 1,200 mg intravenously every 3 weeks. Specimens of blood held a median count of roughly 150,000 T cells. Study-level results: Improved survival was predicted by pretreatment blood TCR clonality below the median. The study found that durable-benefit patients expanded tumor-associated blood clones more at 3 weeks.

Sequencing was performed on PBMCs, taken around atezolizumab (anti-PD-L1) treatment. V usage is TRBV27 and J usage is TRBJ2-7; 11 positions match TRBD2. The origin of this receptor is an older man with urothelial cancer. CDR3 sequence reads: CASSLGTSGIYEQYF. The CDR3, as DNA: TGTGCCAGCAGTTTAGGGACTAGCGGAATCTACGAGCAGTACTTC.